The subject of this entry is one TCR beta chain. Its antigen specificity is not known. Base qualities are not at hand, and no much larger clone is one base apart. A second Seattle source provided samples from volunteer blood donors who had recovered from COVID-19. Each collaborating institution followed its own protocols to collect whole blood in K2EDTA tubes. For TCRbeta analysis, collaborator samples were shipped as frozen whole blood, as isolated PBMCs, or as DNA extracted from either sample type. This sample is part of a study of blood T cell repertoires in COVID-19 (TCRdb year 2020). Describing the broader study: Samples covering the acute and convalescent phases of COVID-19 were provided by collaborators in the United States, Italy and Spain. The samples were drawn from two sources: the first 160 participants of the ongoing ImmuneRACE study, and 1,200 or so subjects contributed by 6 global collaborators. Where HLA class I and class II types were available, the types were taken from metadata supplied by the sample provider, not from assay-based typing. The repertoires were released in a freely available public database intended as a resource for research on the immune response to SARS-CoV-2. Nearly every sample came with metadata listing a de-identified subject ID, COVID-19 status, age in years and sex. The material from the prospective study consisted of cDNA or gDNA derived from T cells, B-cell-depleted T cells, or PBMCs. The dataset comprised deeply sampled blood TCRbeta repertoires from subjects exposed to, actively infected with, or recovered from COVID-19.

What the study reported, not specific to this receptor: The amount of clinical and demographic metadata varied by source and participant and was provided uncurated.

From the germline V gene, CDR1 is MNHNS and CDR2 is SASEGT. From cysteine to phenylalanine, the CDR3 is 16 amino acids long. Only the CDR3 DNA stays, 48 bases, in frame from base 1. V is pared back by 1 base and J by 3 bases, with 13 bases lying between the germline termini. TCRbeta CDR3 regions were amplified from genomic DNA using the immunoSEQ Assay, a bias-controlled multiplex PCR. As for how the authors treated the data: Nucleated cell counts per sample were estimated from amplification of reference gene primers within the assay. To quantify the absolute abundance of each unique TCRbeta CDR3 rearrangement, sequence reads were collapsed and filtered. For each sample, productive Simpson clonality was calculated as the square root of Simpson's diversity index over productive rearrangements. Here the immuneACCESS table is served through TCRdb, limited to in-frame sequences with V and J called. Missing clones are a known gap in these copies; in checked studies unresolved V genes cover under half, and the rest lacks a known reason. The V and J calls and the clone size are those of that table, but D and trimming were determined from the DNA. The sample table records about 240,000 clones; approximately 82% of these occur just once. Of the sample, about 2% is held by the ten largest clones.

The chain employs TRBV6-1 and TRBJ2-1; there is no confident call for the D gene. The material sequenced was peripheral blood. This receptor was obtained from a man aged 25 to 40 who had recovered from COVID-19. The CDR3 reads as follows: CASSEEATLYYNEQFF. The DNA reads TGTGCCAGCAGTGAAGAAGCGACCCTTTACTACAATGAGCAGTTCTTC.